Following are 24 T cell receptor beta chains from one sample sequenced in a study of cytomegalovirus exposure and HLA in healthy donors. The PCR ran on 60 Vbeta and 13 Jbeta primers. Profiling relied on immunoSEQ multiplex PCR, and the TCRdb table lists in-frame clones only, not all of them. Of fewer than 200,000 clones in the sample, 9.5% were seen once. The sequencing sample was made of PBMCs. The receptor set was obtained from a woman younger than 45 in good health and CMV-seropositive.

As DNA, the CDR3 is TGTGCCAGCACCCGGGGGGAGATAAACACCATATATTTT. Translated, it gives CASTRGEINTIYF. The rearrangement uses TRBV2 and TRBJ1-3; D is possibly TRBD1 (5 bases). Germline CDR1 and CDR2: SNHLY and FYNNEI. The V gene lost 7 bases and the J gene lost 6 bases, with 13 bases spanning the gap. The CDR3 covers 13 residues.

This clone was detected a few times. V usage is TRBV6-5 and J usage is TRBJ2-5; no clear D. The J call may not be correct, given that the DNA end is closer to TRBJ2-7. This CDR3 is 15 amino acids long. Germline CDR1 MNHEY, CDR2 SVGAGI. CDR3 sequence (DNA): TGTGCCAGCAGTTACGACCTGGCCGACTCCTACGAGCAGTACTTC. Translated, it gives CASSYDLADSYEQYF.

This chain joins TRBV7-7 and TRBJ2-1; 8 nucleotides align to TRBD2. The CDR3 runs to 14 residues. V lost 5 bases, J lost 11 bases, and 11 bases stayed unmatched. Germline loops: CDR1 SSHAT, CDR2 FNYEAQ (reference sequence). CDR3 in amino acids: CASSLTPLSGKQFF. CDR3 nucleotides: TGTGCCAGCAGCCTGACCCCCCTTAGCGGGAAGCAGTTCTTC.

The V call is TRBV5-1, the J call TRBJ2-3, with TRBD2 as a possible D gene (5 bases). The CDR3 extends over 14 amino acids. V lost 4 bases, J lost 3 bases, and 12 bases lay in between. Germline CDR1 reads SGHRS; CDR2 reads YFSETQ. The CDR3 is CASSRERVTDTQYF. CDR3 DNA: TGCGCCAGCAGCCGGGAAAGGGTTACAGATACGCAGTATTTT.

The chain is built from TRBV5-1 and TRBJ1-4; TRBD1 aligns across 9 bases. V shed 3 bases and J 0 bases; nucleotides not matched to a gene: 3. The CDR3 has 16 amino acids. Per germline, CDR1 SGHRS and CDR2 YFSETQ. CDR3 in DNA: TGCGCCAGCAGCTCGGGACAGGGTGCAACTAATGAAAAACTGTTTTTT. Translating it yields CASSSGQGATNEKLFF.

The chain links TRBV5-6 to TRBJ2-4, with TRBD1 as a possible D gene (7 bases). CDR3 length equals 15 residues. Germline V CDR1 and CDR2: SGHDT, YYEEEE. Trimming shortened V by 2 bases and J by 8 bases, and 17 bases separated the two germline ends. CDR3 bases: TGTGCCAGCAGCTTTGGGCAGGGCAGGGGGGACATTCAGTACTTC. It translates to CASSFGQGRGDIQYF.

J is TRBJ1-2 and V is TRBV9; D is possibly TRBD1 (6 bases). Germline V gene lookup returns CDR1 SGDLS and CDR2 YYNGEE. Between the trimmed V and J ends, which lost 0 bases and 1 base, there was a span of 16 bases. The CDR3 extends over 17 amino acids. The CDR3 DNA reads TGTGCCAGCAGCGTAGGAGGGGGGGGCTGGTTTAACTATGGCTACACCTTC. Residues: CASSVGGGGWFNYGYTF.

This clone was counted a few times. This chain joins TRBV9 and TRBJ2-7; the match to TRBD2 covers 10 bases. Germline-derived CDR1 and CDR2 are SGDLS and YYNGEE. This CDR3 region has 15 residues. Germline trimming cut 3 bases from V and 2 bases from J; bases unmatched to any gene: 5. The CDR3, as DNA: TGTGCCAGCAGCGGGAGCGGGAGGGGGCCCTACGAGCAGTACTTC. It translates to CASSGSGRGPYEQYF. Based on the CDR3 plus reference TRBV9 and TRBJ2-7, the full variable domain is DSGVTQTPKHLITATGQRVTLRCSPRSGDLSVYWYQQSLDQGLQFLIQYYNGEERAKGNILERFSAQQFPDLHSELNLSSLELGDSALYFCASSGSGRGPYEQYFGPGTRLTVT.

This clone was seen a handful of times. V is TRBV6-7 and J is TRBJ1-6; 7 bases align to TRBD1. TRBV6-7 qualifies as an ORF whose function is uncertain. Trimming at V came to 6 bases and at J to 4 bases, leaving 9 bases not matched to a gene. The CDR3 contains 16 residues. The CDR3 DNA follows: TGTGCCAGCAGCCTCACAGACAGGGATTATAATTCACCCCTCCACTTT. Protein sequence: CASSLTDRDYNSPLHF.

V and J are TRBV6-6 and TRBJ2-3, with unresolved D. Between the trimmed V and J ends, which lost 7 bases and 2 bases, there was a span of 4 bases. The CDR3 runs 11 residues. Germline V gives CDR1 MNHNY, CDR2 SVGAGI (reference sequence). The CDR3 loop is CASTYTDTQYF. In DNA form, the CDR3 reads TGTGCCAGCACCTACACAGATACGCAGTATTTT.

The V call is TRBV9, the J call TRBJ2-7; 8 nucleotides agree with TRBD1. CDR3 size: 18 residues. Looked up from germline, CDR1 is SGDLS and CDR2 is YYNGEE. V gave up 0 bases and J gave up 2 bases; unmatched junction bases: 13. The CDR3 region is CASSVGPHFGQGTYEQYF. CDR3 nucleotides: TGTGCCAGCAGCGTAGGCCCCCATTTTGGACAGGGAACCTACGAGCAGTACTTC.

The chain carries TRBV4-2 and TRBJ1-1; D perhaps matches TRBD1 (6 bases). Trimming took off 2 bases at V and 2 bases at J, with 12 bases between the two ends. Germline CDR1 is LGHNA and CDR2 is YNFKEQ. The CDR3 has 15 amino acids. The CDR3 is CASSQPRQVNTEAFF. The CDR3 DNA reads as TGTGCCAGCAGCCAACCTCGACAGGTAAACACTGAAGCTTTCTTT.

The chain carries TRBV7-6 and TRBJ2-7; TRBD1 matches at 7 bases. In germline, CDR1 is SGHVS, CDR2 FNYEAQ. V was pared by 1 base and J by 4 bases, with 10 bases of the junction left unmatched. The length of the CDR3 is 16 residues. This CDR3 is CASSLGPKQGEYEQYF. CDR3 nucleotides: TGTGCCAGCAGCTTAGGGCCTAAGCAGGGGGAATACGAGCAGTACTTC.

This rearrangement joins TRBV7-2 to TRBJ1-2, with 7 bases fitting TRBD1. This CDR3 contains 15 residues. Germline values: CDR1 SGHTA, CDR2 FQGNSA. Trimming took 1 base from V and 7 from J; bases not matched to a gene: 9. The CDR3 loop is CASSLGQGGSGGYTF. The CDR3 nucleotides are TGTGCCAGCAGCTTAGGACAGGGAGGTTCGGGTGGCTACACCTTC.

This clone has only a few counts. The chain employs TRBV2 and TRBJ2-3, with unresolved D. Germline values: CDR1 SNHLY, CDR2 FYNNEI. The CDR3 length is 12 residues. V was shortened by 5 bases and J by 6 bases, with 9 bases between the two germline ends. CDR3 DNA: TGTGCCAGCAGTCCGAGTCGTGATACGCAGTATTTT. Its protein product is CASSPSRDTQYF.

This clone was detected a few times. The rearrangement joins TRBV11-1 to TRBJ2-1; 9 bases are shared with TRBD1. The germline gives CDR1 SGHAT, CDR2 FQDESV (reference sequence). The V and J ends lost 6 bases and 2 bases, in that order; junction bases with no gene match: 2. This CDR3 has 14 amino acids. The CDR3 loop is CASRRQGAYNEQFF. The CDR3 DNA sequence: TGTGCCAGCAGGCGACAGGGGGCCTACAATGAGCAGTTCTTC.

This clone has a handful of counts. The V gene is TRBV30, the J gene TRBJ2-5; the D is unclear. V shed 0 bases and J shed 4 bases, with 12 bases lying between them. Germline CDR1 and CDR2: GTSNPN and SVGIG (reference sequence). The CDR3 extends over 14 amino acids. DNA for the CDR3: TGTGCCTGGAGTGTCAAGCACGTCGGAGAGACCCAGTACTTC. Translating gives CAWSVKHVGETQYF. Full variable domain (missing parts from reference TRBV30 and TRBJ2-5): SQTIHQWPATLVQPVGSPLSLECTVEGTSNPNLYWYRQAAGRGLQLLFYSVGIGQISSEVPQNLSASRPQDRQFILSSKKLLLSDSGFYLCAWSVKHVGETQYFGPGTRLLVL.

In its sample, this clone was seen a few times. The chain employs TRBV2 and TRBJ2-3; 10 bases match TRBD2. V dropped 4 bases and J dropped 5; count of bases not matched to a gene: 9. Germline CDR1 reads SNHLY; CDR2 reads FYNNEI. The CDR3 has 16 residues. In DNA form, the CDR3 reads TGTGCCAGCAGTGGGAGGACTAGCGGTGCCCAAGATACGCAGTATTTT. As protein: CASSGRTSGAQDTQYF.

A few counts support this clone. CDR3 DNA: TGTGCCAGCTCAGACCAGGGAATCGGCGGAGAGACCCAGTACTTC. Protein product: CASSDQGIGGETQYF. The rearrangement joins TRBV18 to TRBJ2-5; D possibly corresponds to TRBD1 (5 bases). The CDR3 is 15 amino acids. V lost 5 bases and J lost 4, with 17 bases in between. Germline V gene sequence: CDR1 KGHSH, CDR2 LQKENI.

The J gene is TRBJ2-3, the V gene TRBV5-1, with D tentatively TRBD2 (7 bases). The CDR3 is 15 amino acids. Germline V gene sequence: CDR1 SGHRS, CDR2 YFSETQ. The ends were cut back, 1 base at V and 4 bases at J, with 13 bases in the middle. This CDR3 is CASSLSREGADTQYF. For the CDR3, the DNA is TGCGCCAGCAGCTTGTCGAGGGAGGGGGCAGATACGCAGTATTTT.

CDR3 amino acids: CAPGETQYF. Here the CDR3 DNA reads TGTGCCCCCGGAGAGACCCAGTACTTC. The rearrangement uses TRBV15 and TRBJ2-5; D call uncertain. CDR1 LNHNV and CDR2 YYDKDF come from the germline V gene (reference sequence). V shed 11 bases and J shed 4 bases, with 5 bases lying between them. CDR3 size: 9 residues.

There are a few counts of this clone. The gene calls are TRBV6-4 and TRBJ2-3, with TRBD2 matching 9 bases. V gave up 2 bases and J gave up 3 bases; unmatched junction bases: 0. Germline-derived CDR1 and CDR2 are MRHNA and SNTAGT. The CDR3 contains 14 residues. In DNA form, the CDR3 reads TGTGCCAGCAGTGACGGACTAGCGACAGATACGCAGTATTTT. Translated, it gives CASSDGLATDTQYF.

The table lists this clone with a few counts. The chain employs TRBV18 and TRBJ1-1; 7 nucleotides agree with TRBD1. This CDR3 has 14 amino acids. The V gene's germline CDR1 is KGHSH and CDR2 LQKENI. V dropped 1 base and J dropped 5; count of bases not matched to a gene: 4. In DNA form, the CDR3 reads TGTGCCAGCTCACCACAGGGGGCGCGGACTGAAGCTTTCTTT. Its protein product is CASSPQGARTEAFF.

V gene TRBV27 combines with J gene TRBJ2-7; TRBD2 matches at 8 bases. The germline gives CDR1 MNHEY, CDR2 SMNVEV (reference sequence). CDR3 length: 15 residues. With 3 bases clipped from V and 6 bases from J, the junction kept 10 bases outside the gene matches. The CDR3 sequence: CASSFGLAGGGEQYF. The DNA of the CDR3 is TGTGCCAGCAGTTTTGGACTAGCTGGCGGAGGCGAGCAGTACTTC.